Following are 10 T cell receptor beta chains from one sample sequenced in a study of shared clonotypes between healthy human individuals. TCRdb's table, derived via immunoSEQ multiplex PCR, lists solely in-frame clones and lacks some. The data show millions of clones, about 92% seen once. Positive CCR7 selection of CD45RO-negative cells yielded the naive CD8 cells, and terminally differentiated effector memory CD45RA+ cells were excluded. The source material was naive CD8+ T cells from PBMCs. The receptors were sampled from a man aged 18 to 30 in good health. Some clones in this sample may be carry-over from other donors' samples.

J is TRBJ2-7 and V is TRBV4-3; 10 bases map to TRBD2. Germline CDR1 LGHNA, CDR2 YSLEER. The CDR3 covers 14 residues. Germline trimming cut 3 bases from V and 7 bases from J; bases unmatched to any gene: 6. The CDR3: CASSQGLASWEQYF. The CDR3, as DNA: TGCGCCAGCAGCCAGGGACTAGCGAGCTGGGAGCAGTACTTC.

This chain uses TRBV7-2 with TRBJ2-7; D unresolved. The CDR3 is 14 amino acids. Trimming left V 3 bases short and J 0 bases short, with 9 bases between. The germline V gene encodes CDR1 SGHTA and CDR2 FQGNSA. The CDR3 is CASSFAQGSYEQYF. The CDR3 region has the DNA TGTGCCAGCAGCTTTGCTCAAGGCTCCTACGAGCAGTACTTC.

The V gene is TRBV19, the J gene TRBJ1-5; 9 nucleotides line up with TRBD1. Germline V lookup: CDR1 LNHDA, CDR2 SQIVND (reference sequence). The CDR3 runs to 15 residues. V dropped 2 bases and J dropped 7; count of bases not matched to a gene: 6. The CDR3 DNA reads TGTGCCAGTAGTATATCGGGACAGGGCTTGCAGCCCCAGCATTTT. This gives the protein CASSISGQGLQPQHF.

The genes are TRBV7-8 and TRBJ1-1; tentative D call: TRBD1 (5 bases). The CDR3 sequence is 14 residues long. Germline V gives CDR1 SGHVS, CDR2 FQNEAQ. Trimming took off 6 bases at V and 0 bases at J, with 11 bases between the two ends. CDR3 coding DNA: TGTGCCAGCAGTTTTCAGGGAATGAACACTGAAGCTTTCTTT. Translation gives CASSFQGMNTEAFF.

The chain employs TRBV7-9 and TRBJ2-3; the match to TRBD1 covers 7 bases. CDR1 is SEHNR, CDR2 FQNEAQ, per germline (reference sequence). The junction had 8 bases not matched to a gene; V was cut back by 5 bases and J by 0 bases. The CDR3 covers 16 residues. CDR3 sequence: CASSPRGGLSTDTQYF. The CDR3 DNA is TGTGCCAGCAGCCCCCGAGGGGGCTTGAGCACAGATACGCAGTATTTT. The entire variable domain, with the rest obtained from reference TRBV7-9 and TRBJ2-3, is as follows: DTGVSQNPRHKITKRGQNVTFRCDPISEHNRLYWYRQTLGQGPEFLTYFQNEAQLEKSRLLSDRFSAERPKGSFSTLEIQRTEQGDSAMYLCASSPRGGLSTDTQYFGPGTRLTVL.

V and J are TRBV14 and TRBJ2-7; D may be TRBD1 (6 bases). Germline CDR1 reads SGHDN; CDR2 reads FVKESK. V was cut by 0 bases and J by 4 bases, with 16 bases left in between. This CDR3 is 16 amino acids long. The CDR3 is CASSQDRTHRAYEQYF. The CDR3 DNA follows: TGTGCCAGCAGCCAAGACAGGACCCACAGGGCGTACGAGCAGTACTTC. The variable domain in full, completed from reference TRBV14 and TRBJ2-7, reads EAGVTQFPSHSVIEKGQTVTLRCDPISGHDNLYWYRRVMGKEIKFLLHFVKESKQDESGMPNNRFLAERTGGTYSTLKVQPAELEDSGVYFCASSQDRTHRAYEQYFGPGTRLTVT.

The CDR3 nucleotides read TGTGCCAGCAGTCAACTAGCGGGAGAGATTCAAGAGACCCAGTACTTC. Its protein is CASSQLAGEIQETQYF. The chain uses TRBV27 and TRBJ2-5; 11 nucleotides match TRBD2. Germline loops: CDR1 MNHEY, CDR2 SMNVEV (reference sequence). V lost 5 bases to trimming and J lost 2 bases; unmatched junction nucleotides: 7. This CDR3 contains 16 residues.

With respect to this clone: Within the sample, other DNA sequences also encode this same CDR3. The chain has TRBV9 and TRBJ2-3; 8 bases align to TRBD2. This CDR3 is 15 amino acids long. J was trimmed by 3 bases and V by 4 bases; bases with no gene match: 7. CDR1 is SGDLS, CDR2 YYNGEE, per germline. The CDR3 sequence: CASSLSGSGTDTQYF. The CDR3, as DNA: TGTGCCAGCAGCTTAAGCGGGAGTGGGACAGATACGCAGTATTTT.

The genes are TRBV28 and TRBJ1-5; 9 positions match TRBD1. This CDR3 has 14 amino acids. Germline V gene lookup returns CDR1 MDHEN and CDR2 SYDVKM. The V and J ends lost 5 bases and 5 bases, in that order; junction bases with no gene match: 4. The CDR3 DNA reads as TGTGCCAGCAGTGGGACAGGGACCCATCAGCCCCAGCATTTT. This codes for CASSGTGTHQPQHF. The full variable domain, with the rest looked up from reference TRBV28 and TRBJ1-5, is DVKVTQSSRYLVKRTGEKVFLECVQDMDHENMFWYRQDPGLGLRLIYFSYDVKMKEKGDIPEGYSVSREKKERFSLILESASTNQTSMYLCASSGTGTHQPQHFGDGTRLSIL.

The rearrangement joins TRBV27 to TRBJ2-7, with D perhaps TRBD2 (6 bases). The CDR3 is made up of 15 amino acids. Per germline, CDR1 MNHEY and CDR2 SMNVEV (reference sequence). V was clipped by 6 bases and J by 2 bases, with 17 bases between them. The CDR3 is CASSRRATQAYEQYF. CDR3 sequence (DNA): TGTGCCAGCAGCAGGAGGGCTACACAAGCCTACGAGCAGTACTTC.